Listed here are 25 T cell receptor beta chains from one sample, sequenced in a study of blood T cell repertoires in COVID-19. The protocol was immunoSEQ multiplex PCR, while the TCRdb copy is restricted to in-frame clones and leaves out a portion. The sample records around 230,000 clones, 85% being singletons. Sequences were obtained from peripheral blood. The receptors were gathered from a man aged 50 or older with COVID-19, enrolled during active disease.

This chain uses TRBV7-3 with TRBJ2-1; the D gene is possibly TRBD2 (6 bases). V was cut by 5 bases and J by 2 bases, with 16 bases left in between. This CDR3 is built from 16 residues. In germline, CDR1 is SGHTA, CDR2 FQGTGA. CDR3 protein: CASSQQQRRAYNEQFF. CDR3 coding DNA: TGTGCCAGCAGCCAACAACAGCGGAGGGCCTACAATGAGCAGTTCTTC.

This clone showed up just a few times. This sequence joins TRBV30 and TRBJ1-2; 7 bases line up with TRBD1. CDR1 and CDR2 from the germline V gene are GTSNPN and SVGIG (reference sequence). The CDR3 length is 14 residues. V lost 1 base, J lost 4 bases, and 6 bases stayed unmatched. For the CDR3, the DNA is TGTGCCTGGAGTGCTGGGACAGTGGGCTATGGCTACACCTTC. Translation gives CAWSAGTVGYGYTF.

The chain carries TRBV6-5 and TRBJ2-1; 9 bases align to TRBD2. This CDR3 is 16 amino acids long. In germline, CDR1 is MNHEY, CDR2 SVGAGI. V lost 3 bases, J lost 6 bases, and 9 bases stayed unmatched. The CDR3 protein is CASSYEAGGGSNEQFF. For the CDR3, the DNA is TGTGCCAGCAGTTATGAAGCGGGGGGCGGATCCAATGAGCAGTTCTTC.

This chain links TRBV6-5 with TRBJ1-6, with a tentative D call TRBD1 (6 bases). The germline V and J ends were trimmed by 4 bases and 10 bases, with 11 bases remaining between them. Germline values: CDR1 MNHEY, CDR2 SVGAGI. This CDR3 comprises 13 residues. CDR3 sequence: CASSSGTRSPLHF. In nucleotides, the CDR3 is TGTGCCAGCAGTTCCGGGACAAGATCACCCCTCCACTTT.

J is TRBJ2-3 and V is TRBV4-3, with 8 nucleotides matching TRBD2. Germline V gene data show CDR1 as LGHNA and CDR2 as YSLEER. The CDR3 totals 16 residues. V gave up 1 base and J gave up 4 bases; unmatched junction bases: 7. The CDR3 sequence is CASSQVGGGQADTQYF. The CDR3 DNA reads TGCGCCAGCAGCCAAGTCGGCGGGGGGCAAGCAGATACGCAGTATTTT.

This sequence joins TRBV24-1 and TRBJ2-2; D gene ambiguous. CDR1 KGHDR and CDR2 SFDVKD come from the germline V gene. V was cut by 3 bases and J by 1 base, with 11 bases left in between. The CDR3 sequence is 16 residues long. The DNA for the CDR3 is TGTGCCACCAGTGATGCCCAGAGAGGGAACACCGGGGAGCTGTTTTTT. Residues: CATSDAQRGNTGELFF.

The chain couples TRBV7-8 to TRBJ1-6; 10 bases are shared with TRBD1. CDR1 and CDR2 (germline): SGHVS, FQNEAQ. The J segment lost 4 bases and the V segment lost 5 bases, leaving 8 bases of the junction unmatched. The CDR3 runs to 17 residues. The CDR3 reads CASSPRTGGAYNSPLHF. The DNA for the CDR3 is TGTGCCAGCAGCCCAAGGACAGGGGGAGCGTATAATTCACCCCTCCACTTT.

This sequence joins TRBV28 and TRBJ1-2; D may be TRBD1 (6 bases). Trimming took off 3 bases at V and 5 bases at J, with 19 bases between the two ends. The germline CDR1 and CDR2 sequences are MDHEN and SYDVKM. There are 16 residues in the CDR3. The CDR3 loop is CASSFTGKGLGYGYTF. The CDR3 coding sequence is TGTGCCAGCAGTTTCACAGGGAAGGGATTAGGGTATGGCTACACCTTC.

The rearrangement joins TRBV9 to TRBJ2-7; 7 positions agree with TRBD2. In germline, CDR1 is SGDLS, CDR2 YYNGEE. V lost 4 bases and J lost 8; bases outside the gene matches: 12. The CDR3 extends over 14 amino acids. CDR3 nucleotide sequence: TGTGCCAGCAGCTCAACTAGCGATGGTCTGAAGCAGTACTTC. This codes for CASSSTSDGLKQYF.

The V gene is TRBV5-4, the J gene TRBJ1-3, with a weak D call TRBD1 (5 bases). CDR3 length: 17 residues. Germline CDR1 and CDR2: SGHNT and YYREEE (reference sequence). Trimming removed 5 bases at V and 0 bases at J, with 18 bases between. CDR3 loop: CASSLFPGSTSGNTIYF. In nucleotides, the CDR3 is TGTGCCAGCAGTTTGTTCCCAGGGTCCACCTCTGGAAACACCATATATTTT.

This sequence joins TRBV30 and TRBJ2-2; 8 nucleotides agree with TRBD2. V dropped 2 bases and J dropped 6; count of bases not matched to a gene: 2. The CDR3 consists of 13 residues. Per the germline V gene, CDR1 is GTSNPN and CDR2 is SVGIG (reference sequence). The CDR3 coding sequence is TGTGCCTGGAGTCGGGGGGGCCCCGGGGAGCTGTTTTTT. It yields the protein CAWSRGGPGELFF.

V is TRBV5-1 and J is TRBJ2-7; TRBD1 matches 8 bases. Germline CDR1 and CDR2: SGHRS and YFSETQ. Losses at the gene ends were 0 bases for V and 4 bases for J; bases not matched to a gene: 3. The CDR3 has 14 residues. The CDR3 DNA is TGCGCCAGCAGCTTGGAGACAGGGGCGTACGAGCAGTACTTC. Its translation: CASSLETGAYEQYF.

This chain joins TRBV5-1 and TRBJ2-1, with 10 bases aligning to TRBD2. The J segment lost 2 bases and the V segment lost 7 bases, leaving 6 bases of the junction unmatched. Germline-derived CDR1 and CDR2 are SGHRS and YFSETQ. CDR3 size: 15 residues. The CDR3 DNA follows: TGCGCCAGCTCTATAGCGGGGGGTCCCTACAATGAGCAGTTCTTC. It yields the protein CASSIAGGPYNEQFF.

The J gene is TRBJ2-5, the V gene TRBV4-1; the D gene is possibly TRBD2 (5 bases). The ends were cut back, 1 base at V and 1 base at J, with 13 bases in the middle. The CDR3 has 16 residues. CDR1 is MGHRA, CDR2 YSYEKL, per germline. The CDR3 bases are TGCGCCAGCAGCCAAGGGACGGGAAGCAGCCAAGAGACCCAGTACTTC. Translating it yields CASSQGTGSSQETQYF.

As DNA, the CDR3 is TGTGCCAGCAGCTTAGTGGGCCCTGAAGCTTTCTTT. It is translated as CASSLVGPEAFF. This rearrangement joins TRBV13 to TRBJ1-1, with D uncertain. The CDR3 sequence is 12 residues long. The V gene lost 1 base and the J gene lost 6 bases, with 6 bases spanning the gap. Germline V gene lookup returns CDR1 PRHDT and CDR2 FYEKMQ (reference sequence).

The J gene is TRBJ1-1, the V gene TRBV29-1; D ambiguous. In germline, CDR1 is SQVTM, CDR2 ANQGSEA. V dropped 3 bases and J dropped 1 base, with 6 bases sitting between them. This CDR3 has 12 amino acids. CDR3 sequence (DNA): TGCAGCGTTGAGGGGAGGAACACTGAAGCTTTCTTT. It is translated as CSVEGRNTEAFF.

The chain is built from TRBV19 and TRBJ2-2; TRBD1 aligns across 11 bases. Looked up from germline, CDR1 is LNHDA and CDR2 is SQIVND (reference sequence). After removal of 9 bases from V and 4 bases from J, the junction contained 4 bases not matched to a gene. This CDR3 has 14 amino acids. Here the CDR3 DNA reads TGTGCCAGCCGGACAGGGGGCGTCACCGGGGAGCTGTTTTTT. Protein product: CASRTGGVTGELFF.

The chain couples TRBV28 to TRBJ1-3; 9 bases match TRBD1. The CDR3 spans 14 residues. The ends lost 8 bases at V and 4 bases at J; junction bases unmatched: 6. Germline loops: CDR1 MDHEN, CDR2 SYDVKM. This CDR3 reads CASVGTGSGNTIYF. The CDR3 bases are TGTGCCAGCGTGGGGACAGGGTCAGGAAACACCATATATTTT.

In its sample, this clone was seen a few times. The genes are TRBV7-2 and TRBJ1-5, with D maybe TRBD1 (5 bases). The CDR3 runs 16 residues. From germline, CDR1 is SGHTA and CDR2 FQGNSA. V was cut by 5 bases and J by 5 bases, with 19 bases left in between. For the CDR3, the DNA is TGTGCCAGCAGCCCCTGGGGCGGGACGAACTATCAGCCCCAGCATTTT. Its translation is CASSPWGGTNYQPQHF.

The rearrangement uses TRBV28 and TRBJ1-4; TRBD1 is a possible D gene (6 bases). The CDR3 is made up of 15 amino acids. Deletions cut 4 bases from V and 7 bases from J, with 16 bases between. The germline V gene has CDR1 MDHEN and CDR2 SYDVKM. CDR3 amino acids: CASSSSRGGFEKLFF. The CDR3 DNA follows: TGTGCCAGCAGTTCCTCGAGGGGGGGCTTTGAAAAACTGTTTTTT.

The chain carries TRBV27 and TRBJ2-5; TRBD1 is a possible D gene (5 bases). Germline-derived CDR1 and CDR2 are MNHEY and SMNVEV (reference sequence). The CDR3 has 13 residues. Trimming took 3 bases from V and 4 from J, leaving 9 bases between them. The CDR3 DNA is TGTGCCAGCAGTTTTTCAGGGCCAGAGACCCAGTACTTC. This translates into CASSFSGPETQYF.

The chain uses TRBV7-8 and TRBJ2-1; 8 bases match TRBD1. J lost 4 bases, V lost 5 bases, and 7 bases had no gene match. This CDR3 spans 15 amino acids. The germline gives CDR1 SGHVS, CDR2 FQNEAQ. CDR3 region: CASSPDRGLYNEQFF. The CDR3 DNA follows: TGTGCCAGCAGCCCAGACAGGGGACTTTACAATGAGCAGTTCTTC.

This chain links TRBV24-1 with TRBJ2-2; 8 positions match TRBD1. Trimming removed 3 bases from V and 3 bases from J; junction bases left unmatched: 5. Germline loops: CDR1 KGHDR, CDR2 SFDVKD. CDR3 length equals 16 residues. The CDR3 DNA sequence: TGTGCCACCAGTGATCGGACAGGGCTCGACACCGGGGAGCTGTTTTTT. It encodes CATSDRTGLDTGELFF.

The chain joins TRBV18 to TRBJ2-7; D is possibly TRBD1 (5 bases). The germline V gene encodes CDR1 KGHSH and CDR2 LQKENI. The CDR3 runs 15 residues. V was cut by 2 bases and J by 9 bases, with 20 bases left in between. The CDR3 region is CASSPAPPGPGGQYF. DNA for the CDR3: TGTGCCAGCTCACCAGCCCCCCCAGGGCCGGGCGGGCAGTACTTC.

This clone was recorded only once. The chain is built from TRBV9 and TRBJ2-5; D is possibly TRBD2 (7 bases). Germline values: CDR1 SGDLS, CDR2 YYNGEE. V was shortened by 6 bases and J by 4 bases, with 13 bases between the two germline ends. The CDR3 runs to 13 residues. CDR3 nucleotide sequence: TGTGCCAGCAATCGGGGGGCGGGAGAGACCCAGTACTTC. As protein: CASNRGAGETQYF.